This TCR beta chain was sequenced in a study of cytotoxic CD8 clonotypes in ibrutinib-treated CLL. The overall study: By median roughly 5.5 years, around twelve had progressed and about 15 stayed remitted; responses had been 2 complete and some 25 partial.

The table came from immunoSEQ multiplex PCR; TCRdb's copy has only in-frame clones and leaves some out. The data hold around 310,000 clones, with roughly 85% observed a single time. The V end lost 5 bases, the J end lost 7 bases, and 11 bases lay between the germline ends. Looked up from germline, CDR1 is MGHDK and CDR2 is SYGVNS. The CDR3 has 13 amino acids. The sequencing here drew on PBMCs, taken before ibrutinib treatment. The TCR sequence derives from a human donor with chronic lymphocytic leukemia. The V gene is TRBV25-1, the J gene TRBJ2-2, with D possibly being TRBD2 (5 bases). CDR3 in DNA: TGTGCCAGCAGTCCCGGGAACTTCGGGGAGCTGTTTTTT. Its protein product is CASSPGNFGELFF.